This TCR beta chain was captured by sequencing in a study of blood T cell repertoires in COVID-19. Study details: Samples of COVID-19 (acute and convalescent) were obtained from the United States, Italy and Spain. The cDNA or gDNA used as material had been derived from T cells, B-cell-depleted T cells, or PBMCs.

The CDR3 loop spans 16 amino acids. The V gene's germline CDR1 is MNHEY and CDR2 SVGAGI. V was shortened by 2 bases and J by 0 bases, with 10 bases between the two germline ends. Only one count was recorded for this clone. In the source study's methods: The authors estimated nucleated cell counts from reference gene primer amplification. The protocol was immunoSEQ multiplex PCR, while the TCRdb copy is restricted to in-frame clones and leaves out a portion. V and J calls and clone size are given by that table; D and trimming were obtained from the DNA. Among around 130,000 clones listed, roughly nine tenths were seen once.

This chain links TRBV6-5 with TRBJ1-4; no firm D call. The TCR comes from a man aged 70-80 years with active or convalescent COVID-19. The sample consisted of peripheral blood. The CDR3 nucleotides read TGTGCCAGCAGTTACATCCTGCCGGCAACTAATGAAAAACTGTTTTTT. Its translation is CASSYILPATNEKLFF.